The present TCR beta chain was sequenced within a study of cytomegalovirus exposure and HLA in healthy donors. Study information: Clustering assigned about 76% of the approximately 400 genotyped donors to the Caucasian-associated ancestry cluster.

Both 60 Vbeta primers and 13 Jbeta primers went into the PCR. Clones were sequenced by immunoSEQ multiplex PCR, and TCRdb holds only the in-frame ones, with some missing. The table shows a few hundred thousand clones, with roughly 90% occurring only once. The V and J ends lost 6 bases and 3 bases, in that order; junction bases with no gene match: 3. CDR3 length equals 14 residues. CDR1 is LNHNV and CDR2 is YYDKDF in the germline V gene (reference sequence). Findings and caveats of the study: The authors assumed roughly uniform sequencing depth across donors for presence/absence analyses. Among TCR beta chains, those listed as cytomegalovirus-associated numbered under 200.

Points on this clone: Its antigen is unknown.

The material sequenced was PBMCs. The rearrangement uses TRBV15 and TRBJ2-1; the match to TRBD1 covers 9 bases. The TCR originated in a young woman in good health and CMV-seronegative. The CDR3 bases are TGTGCCACCAGGGACAGGGGAGTCTACAATGAGCAGTTCTTC. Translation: CATRDRGVYNEQFF.